The 20 T cell receptor beta chains listed next were all sequenced from one sample in a study of shared clonotypes between healthy human individuals (dated by TCRdb to between 2020 and 2021). For the CD8 naive samples, CD45RO-negative cells were positively selected for CCR7, yielding a CD45RA+CCR7+ population from which TemRA cells were excluded. The library was prepared using the immunoSEQ multiplex PCR assay. TCRdb limited this immuneACCESS table to in-frame rearrangements with V and J called. A share of clones is missing; checked studies link under half to unresolved V genes, and the rest is unexplained. The sample includes about 600,000 clones, with roughly 98% observed a single time. Of the sample, 0.25% to 0.35% is held by the ten largest clones. The sample consisted of naive CD8+ T cells sorted from blood. The cell subset or site label corresponds to: CD45RA+CCR7+. These receptors came from a man aged 30-40 years in good health.

The chain couples TRBV27 to TRBJ2-1; no clear D gene. The CDR3 length is 14 residues. Per the germline V gene, CDR1 is MNHEY and CDR2 is SMNVEV (reference sequence). Between the trimmed V and J ends, which lost 5 bases and 2 bases, there was a span of 10 bases. The CDR3 is CASSQFSPYNEQFF. The CDR3 nucleotides are TGTGCCAGCAGTCAGTTTTCCCCCTACAATGAGCAGTTCTTC.

The chain has TRBV7-9 and TRBJ1-1; the D is unclear. CDR3 length: 14 residues. The germline CDR1 and CDR2 sequences are SEHNR and FQNEAQ (reference sequence). V lost 5 bases and J 4 bases, leaving 14 bases between the germline ends. CDR3 sequence reads: CASSSSFGSTEAFF. DNA for the CDR3: TGTGCCAGCAGCAGCAGCTTTGGCTCCACTGAAGCTTTCTTT.

In nucleotides, the CDR3 is TGTGCCAGCAGCTTAACCACTGAAGCTTTCTTT. Translated, it gives CASSLTTEAFF. The chain uses TRBV7-9 and TRBJ1-1, with D uncertain. V was trimmed by 2 bases and J by 4 bases, leaving 2 bases between them. Germline values: CDR1 SEHNR, CDR2 FQNEAQ (reference sequence). The length of the CDR3 is 11 residues.

The CDR3 DNA reads TGTGCCACCAGCAGAGAGGGCATTAACACTGAAGCTTTCTTT. It encodes CATSREGINTEAFF. The chain is built from TRBV15 and TRBJ1-1; no reliable D call. The CDR3 is made up of 14 amino acids. Germline CDR1 reads LNHNV; CDR2 reads YYDKDF (reference sequence). V was cut by 0 bases and J by 2 bases, with 7 bases left in between.

Regarding this clone: The junction does not match germline at one end; this may be a read error. CDR3 in DNA: TGCGCCAGCAGTGACGGGACTTCCTACGAGCAATACTTC. Its protein product is CASSDGTSYEQYF. The chain is built from TRBV10-2 and TRBJ2-7, with TRBD2 as a possible D gene (6 bases). Germline V gene lookup returns CDR1 WSHSY and CDR2 SAAADI. The CDR3 totals 13 residues.

The V gene is TRBV5-5, the J gene TRBJ2-3; D possibly corresponds to TRBD2 (5 bases). Germline CDR1 SGHKS, CDR2 YYEKEE (reference sequence). Trimming stripped 4 bases from V and 6 bases from J, with 15 bases between. The CDR3 is made up of 14 amino acids. CDR3 region: CASSPTRAGDTQYF. As DNA, the CDR3 is TGTGCCAGCAGCCCCACGCGGGCGGGTGATACGCAGTATTTT.

The CDR3: CASSTRRNQETQYF. The DNA for the CDR3 is TGTGCCAGCAGCACTCGACGGAACCAAGAGACCCAGTACTTC. The rearrangement links TRBV5-4 to TRBJ2-5, with D uncertain. CDR1 is SGHNT and CDR2 is YYREEE in the germline V gene (reference sequence). The CDR3 is 14 residues long. The V end lost 4 bases, the J end lost 0 bases, and 10 bases lay between the germline ends.

J is TRBJ1-4 and V is TRBV28; D is uncertain. This CDR3 spans 14 amino acids. Trimming took off 3 bases at V and 8 bases at J, with 13 bases between the two ends. Per the germline V gene, CDR1 is MDHEN and CDR2 is SYDVKM. CDR3 protein: CASSLSRVREKLFF. CDR3 nucleotides: TGTGCCAGCAGTTTGAGTAGGGTACGGGAAAAACTGTTTTTT.

The V call is TRBV28, the J call TRBJ2-1; the D gene is possibly TRBD2 (5 bases). Deletions cut 4 bases from V and 4 bases from J, with 8 bases between. This CDR3 comprises 13 residues. CDR1 is MDHEN and CDR2 is SYDVKM in the germline V gene. The CDR3 DNA reads TGTGCCAGCAGTTATCGCGGGTACAATGAGCAGTTCTTC. Translated: CASSYRGYNEQFF.

The chain has TRBV18 and TRBJ2-1, with 14 positions matching TRBD2. V shed 3 bases, J shed 7 bases, and the junction held 11 bases outside the gene matches. Germline CDR1 is KGHSH and CDR2 is LQKENI. The CDR3 is 18 amino acids. The CDR3 nucleotides are TGTGCCAGCTCACCCAATGGGACTAGCGGGAGTCGGTGGAATGAGCAGTTCTTC. This sequence encodes CASSPNGTSGSRWNEQFF.

J is TRBJ1-2 and V is TRBV9; D remains unclear. This CDR3 region has 10 residues. Germline lookup yields CDR1 SGDLS and CDR2 YYNGEE. V lost 3 bases and J 12 bases, leaving 9 bases between the germline ends. The chain's CDR3 is CASSGSTNTF. CDR3 sequence (DNA): TGTGCCAGCAGCGGGTCGACAAACACCTTC.

The sample holds one count of this clone. The chain couples TRBV4-1 to TRBJ1-1; no clear D gene. This CDR3 has 15 amino acids. Germline V lookup: CDR1 MGHRA, CDR2 YSYEKL. The V gene lost 1 base and the J gene lost 3 bases, with 12 bases spanning the gap. CDR3: CASSQVPGGYTEAFF. DNA for the CDR3: TGCGCCAGCAGCCAAGTCCCGGGAGGGTACACTGAAGCTTTCTTT.

The chain carries TRBV4-2 and TRBJ1-2, with unresolved D. Per germline, CDR1 LGHNA and CDR2 YNFKEQ. This CDR3 has 15 residues. V lost 4 bases and J 3 bases, leaving 15 bases between the germline ends. The CDR3 loop is CASSPAESSYYGYTF. In nucleotides, the CDR3 is TGTGCCAGCAGCCCAGCAGAGTCCTCCTACTATGGCTACACCTTC.

This clone was observed a single time. The chain has TRBV27 and TRBJ2-1, with TRBD2 matching 9 bases. Germline CDR1 reads MNHEY; CDR2 reads SMNVEV (reference sequence). The V and J ends lost 6 bases and 0 bases, in that order; junction bases with no gene match: 9. The CDR3 has 17 residues. The CDR3 nucleotides are TGTGCCAGCAGGGCACTTAGCGGGAGTGGCTCCTACAATGAGCAGTTCTTC. This translates into CASRALSGSGSYNEQFF.

The CDR3 region has the DNA TGTGCCAGCAGCCCGGACCCTGGAAGGTGCGAGCAGTACTTC. Amino acid sequence: CASSPDPGRCEQYF. The chain recombines TRBV7-6 with TRBJ2-7; D unclear. The CDR3 has 14 amino acids. Trimming shortened V by 5 bases and J by 6 bases, and 17 bases separated the two germline ends. The germline V gene encodes CDR1 SGHVS and CDR2 FNYEAQ. Together with reference TRBV7-6 and TRBJ2-7, the CDR3 gives the full variable domain: GAGVSQSPRYKVTKRGQDVALRCDPISGHVSLYWYRQALGQGPEFLTYFNYEAQQDKSGLPNDRFSAERPEGSISTLTIQRTEQRDSAMYRCASSPDPGRCEQYFGPGTRLTVT.

The V call is TRBV7-9, the J call TRBJ2-2; 12 bases line up with TRBD2. Germline lookup yields CDR1 SEHNR and CDR2 FQNEAQ (reference sequence). CDR3 length equals 15 residues. The V gene end was trimmed by 8 bases and the J gene end by 6 bases; junction bases not matched to a gene: 7. CDR3 nucleotide sequence: TGTGCCAGCTCCCCGCTAGCGGGAGGGCCCGGGGAGCTGTTTTTT. As protein: CASSPLAGGPGELFF. The full variable domain, rest sourced from reference TRBV7-9 and TRBJ2-2, is DTGVSQNPRHKITKRGQNVTFRCDPISEHNRLYWYRQTLGQGPEFLTYFQNEAQLEKSRLLSDRFSAERPKGSFSTLEIQRTEQGDSAMYLCASSPLAGGPGELFFGEGSRLTVL.

In regard to this clone: This sample includes further DNA sequences coding for the same CDR3. This sequence joins TRBV2 and TRBJ2-1; no reliable D call. CDR3 length: 12 amino acids. Trimming removed 1 base from V and 10 bases from J, with 8 bases in between. The germline V gene has CDR1 SNHLY and CDR2 FYNNEI. The CDR3, as DNA: TGTGCCAGCAGTGAAGGGGGTGGCGAGCAGTTCTTC. Residues: CASSEGGGEQFF.

The rearrangement joins TRBV27 to TRBJ1-4; 10 positions match TRBD1. From germline, CDR1 is MNHEY and CDR2 SMNVEV (reference sequence). CDR3 length: 15 residues. Germline trimming cut 4 bases from V and 8 bases from J; bases unmatched to any gene: 7. CDR3 sequence reads: CASSSRQGAKEKLFF. CDR3 coding DNA: TGTGCCAGCAGTTCTCGACAGGGGGCGAAGGAAAAACTGTTTTTT.

This clone showed up just once. CDR3 sequence: CASSHTGYTDTQYF. The CDR3 DNA sequence: TGTGCCAGCAGTCACACAGGTTACACAGATACGCAGTATTTT. The V gene is TRBV28, the J gene TRBJ2-3, with D tentatively TRBD1 (5 bases). Trimming left V 5 bases short and J 2 bases short, with 11 bases between. There are 14 residues in the CDR3. CDR1 is MDHEN and CDR2 is SYDVKM in the germline V gene.

This clone has a handful of counts. The sample carries other DNA sequences with the same CDR3. V is TRBV6-5 and J is TRBJ2-1; 12 bases align to TRBD2. CDR1 is MNHEY and CDR2 is SVGAGI in the germline V gene. CDR3 length equals 15 residues. The J segment lost 5 bases and the V segment lost 2 bases, leaving 1 base of the junction unmatched. The CDR3 here is CASSYGLAGHNEQFF. The CDR3 region has the DNA TGTGCCAGCAGTTACGGACTAGCGGGACACAATGAGCAGTTCTTC.